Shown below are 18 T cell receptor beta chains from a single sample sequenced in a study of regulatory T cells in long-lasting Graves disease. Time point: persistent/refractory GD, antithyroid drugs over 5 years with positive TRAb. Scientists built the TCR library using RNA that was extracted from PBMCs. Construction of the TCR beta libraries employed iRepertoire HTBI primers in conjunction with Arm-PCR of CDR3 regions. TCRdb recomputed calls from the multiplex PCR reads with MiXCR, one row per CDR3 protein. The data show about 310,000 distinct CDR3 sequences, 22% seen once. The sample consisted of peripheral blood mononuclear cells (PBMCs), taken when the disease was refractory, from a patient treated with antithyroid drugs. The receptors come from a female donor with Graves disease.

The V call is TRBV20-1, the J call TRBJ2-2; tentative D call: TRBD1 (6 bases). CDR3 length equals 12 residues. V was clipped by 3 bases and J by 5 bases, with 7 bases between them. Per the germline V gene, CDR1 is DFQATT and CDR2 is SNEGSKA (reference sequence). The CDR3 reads CSASTGTGELFF. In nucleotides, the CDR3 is TGCAGTGCTAGTACAGGGACCGGGGAGCTGTTTTTT.

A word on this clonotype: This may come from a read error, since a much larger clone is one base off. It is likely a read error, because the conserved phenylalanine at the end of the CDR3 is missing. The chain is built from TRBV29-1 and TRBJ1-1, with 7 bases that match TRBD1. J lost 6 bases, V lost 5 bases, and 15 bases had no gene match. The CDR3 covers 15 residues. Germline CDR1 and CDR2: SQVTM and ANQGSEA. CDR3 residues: CSVQKGHRGTSEAFL. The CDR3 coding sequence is TGCAGCGTTCAGAAAGGTCACAGGGGAACCTCTGAAGCTTTCCTT.

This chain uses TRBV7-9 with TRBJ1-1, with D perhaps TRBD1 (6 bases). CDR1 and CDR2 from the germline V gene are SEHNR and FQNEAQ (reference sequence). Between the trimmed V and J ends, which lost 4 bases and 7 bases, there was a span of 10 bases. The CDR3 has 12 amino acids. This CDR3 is CASSSQGGEAFF. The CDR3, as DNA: TGTGCCAGCAGCTCACAGGGCGGTGAAGCTTTCTTT.

The CDR3 DNA sequence: TGTGCCAGCAGCTCACAAAGACAGGGCGGCGGCTACGAGCAGTACTTC. This encodes CASSSQRQGGGYEQYF. The chain couples TRBV11-2 to TRBJ2-7; 7 nucleotides line up with TRBD1. CDR1 SGHAT and CDR2 FQNNGV come from the germline V gene. This CDR3 is built from 16 residues. With 4 bases clipped from V and 3 bases from J, the junction kept 12 bases outside the gene matches.

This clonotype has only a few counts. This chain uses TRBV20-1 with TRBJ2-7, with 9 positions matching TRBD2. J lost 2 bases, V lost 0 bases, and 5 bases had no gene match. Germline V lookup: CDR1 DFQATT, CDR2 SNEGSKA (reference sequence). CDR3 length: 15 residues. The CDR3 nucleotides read TGCAGTGCTAGAGATGTTAGCGGGAGTCCCTACGAGCAGTACTTC. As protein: CSARDVSGSPYEQYF.

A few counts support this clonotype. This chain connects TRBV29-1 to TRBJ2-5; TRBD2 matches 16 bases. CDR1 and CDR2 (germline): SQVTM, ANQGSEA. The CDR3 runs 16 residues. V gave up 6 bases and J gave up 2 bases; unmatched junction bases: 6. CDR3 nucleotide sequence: TGCAGCGTGCGGGGACTAGCGGGAGGGAATCAAGAGACCCAGTACTTC. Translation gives CSVRGLAGGNQETQYF.

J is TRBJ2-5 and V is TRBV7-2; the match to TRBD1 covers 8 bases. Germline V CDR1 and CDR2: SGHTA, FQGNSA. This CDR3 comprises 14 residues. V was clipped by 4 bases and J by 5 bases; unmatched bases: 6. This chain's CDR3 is CASSSDRAWETQYF. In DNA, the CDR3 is TGTGCCAGCAGCTCGGACAGGGCCTGGGAGACCCAGTACTTC.

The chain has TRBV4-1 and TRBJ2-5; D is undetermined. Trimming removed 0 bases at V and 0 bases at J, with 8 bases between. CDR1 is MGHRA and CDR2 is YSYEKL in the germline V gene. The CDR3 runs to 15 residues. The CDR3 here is CASSQEQWYQETQYF. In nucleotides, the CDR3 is TGCGCCAGCAGCCAAGAACAATGGTACCAAGAGACCCAGTACTTC.

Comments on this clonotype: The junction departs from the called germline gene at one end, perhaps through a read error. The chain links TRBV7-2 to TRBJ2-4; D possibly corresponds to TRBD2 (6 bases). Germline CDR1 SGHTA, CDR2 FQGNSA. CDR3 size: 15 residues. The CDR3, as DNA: TGTGCCAGCAGCCCCAGCCGACATGGGGGGAACATCCAGTACTTC. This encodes CASSPSRHGGNIQYF.

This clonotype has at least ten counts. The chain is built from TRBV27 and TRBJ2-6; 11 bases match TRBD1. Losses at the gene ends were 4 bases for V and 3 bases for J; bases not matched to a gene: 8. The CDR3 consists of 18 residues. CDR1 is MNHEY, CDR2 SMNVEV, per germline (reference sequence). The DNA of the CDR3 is TGTGCCAGCAGTTCTACCGGACAGGGGGCTTATGGGGCCAACGTCCTGACTTTC. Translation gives CASSSTGQGAYGANVLTF.

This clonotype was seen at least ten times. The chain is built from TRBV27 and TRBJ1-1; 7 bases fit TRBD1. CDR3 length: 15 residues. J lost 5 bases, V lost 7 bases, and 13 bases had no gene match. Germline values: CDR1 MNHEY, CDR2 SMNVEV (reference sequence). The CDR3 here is CASTTHQGGGTEAFF. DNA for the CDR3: TGTGCCAGCACCACCCACCAGGGGGGAGGGACTGAAGCTTTCTTT.

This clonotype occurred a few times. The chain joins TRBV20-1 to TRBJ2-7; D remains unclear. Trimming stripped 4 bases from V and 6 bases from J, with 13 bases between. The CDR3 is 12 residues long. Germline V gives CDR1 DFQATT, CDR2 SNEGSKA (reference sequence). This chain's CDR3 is CSATETGREQYF. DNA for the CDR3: TGCAGTGCTACGGAGACTGGACGCGAGCAGTACTTC.

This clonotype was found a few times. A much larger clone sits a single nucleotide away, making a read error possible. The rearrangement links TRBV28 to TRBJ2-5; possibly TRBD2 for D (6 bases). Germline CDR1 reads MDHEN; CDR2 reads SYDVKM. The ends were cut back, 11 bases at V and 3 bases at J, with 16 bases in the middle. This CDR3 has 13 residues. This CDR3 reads CAGEATGEETQYF. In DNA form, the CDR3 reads TGTGCCGGCGAAGCTACGGGGGAAGAGACCCAGTACTTC.

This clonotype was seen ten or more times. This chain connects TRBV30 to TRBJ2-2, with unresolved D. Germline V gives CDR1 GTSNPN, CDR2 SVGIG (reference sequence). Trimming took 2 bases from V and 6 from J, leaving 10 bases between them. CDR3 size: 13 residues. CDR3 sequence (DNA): TGTGCCTGGAGTAACGGGTTAGCCGGGGAGCTGTTTTTT. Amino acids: CAWSNGLAGELFF.

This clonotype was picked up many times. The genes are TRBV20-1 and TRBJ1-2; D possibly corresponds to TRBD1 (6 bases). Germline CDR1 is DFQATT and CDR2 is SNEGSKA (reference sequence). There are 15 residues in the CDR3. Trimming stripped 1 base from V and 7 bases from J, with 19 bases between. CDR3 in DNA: TGCAGTGCTAGAGGGCGGTGGGGGGGCGGATTTGGCTACACCTTC. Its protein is CSARGRWGGGFGYTF.

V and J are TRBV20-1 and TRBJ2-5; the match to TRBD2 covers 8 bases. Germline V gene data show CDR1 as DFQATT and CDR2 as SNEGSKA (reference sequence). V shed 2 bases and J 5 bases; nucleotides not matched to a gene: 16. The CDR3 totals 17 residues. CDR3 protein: CSARRLAGGGRHETQYF. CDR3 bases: TGCAGTGCTAGACGGCTCGCAGGCGGGGGGCGCCACGAGACCCAGTACTTC.

The CDR3 protein is CASSIATRGQEAFF. CDR3 DNA sequence: TGTGCCAGTAGTATCGCCACTCGGGGACAGGAAGCTTTCTTT. The chain has TRBV19 and TRBJ1-1; 7 bases are a match to TRBD1. Germline values: CDR1 LNHDA, CDR2 SQIVND (reference sequence). J lost 8 bases, V lost 3 bases, and 9 bases had no gene match. The CDR3 is 14 amino acids.

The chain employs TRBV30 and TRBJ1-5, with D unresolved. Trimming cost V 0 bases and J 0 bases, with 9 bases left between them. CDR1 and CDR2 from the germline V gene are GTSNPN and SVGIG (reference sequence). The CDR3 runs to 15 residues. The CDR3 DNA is TGTGCCTGGAGTGTACTAGACGGTAGCAATCAGCCCCAGCATTTT. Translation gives CAWSVLDGSNQPQHF.